A selection of T cell receptor beta chains follows, all from one sample in a study of identical twins. In TCRdb, the 5' RACE reads were re-called with MiXCR into one record per CDR3 protein. Of about 1.7 million distinct CDR3 sequences listed, 25% to 35% are singletons. Sequencing was carried out using cord blood. These receptors were collected from a newborn girl in good health. The CDR3 runs from the conserved cysteine through the conserved F or W. D genes are given only for firm matches. Clone size is shown for a subset of rows, as once, few, many or a class of expanded clone.

V	D	size	J	CDR3	DNA
TRBV10-3	NA	NA	TRBJ2-3	CAISEGWATDTQYF	TGTGCCATCAGTGAGGGATGGGCTACAGATACGCAGTATTTT
TRBV5-1	NA	NA	TRBJ2-1	CASSRIDEQFF	TGCGCCAGCAGCAGAATAGATGAGCAGTTCTTC
TRBV10-3	TRBD1	few	TRBJ2-4	CAISPDRGLSNIQYF	TGTGCCATCAGTCCGGACAGGGGGCTTTCAAACATTCAGTACTTC
TRBV20-1	TRBD2	NA	TRBJ2-3	CSASRSGRRTDTQYF	TGCAGTGCTAGTCGGAGCGGGAGAAGGACAGATACGCAGTATTTT
TRBV20-1	NA	NA	TRBJ1-2	CSARARAFYGYTF	TGCAGTGCTAGGGCTCGGGCATTCTATGGCTACACCTTC
TRBV20-1	NA	NA	TRBJ2-4	CSARDPNRAYF	TGCAGTGCTAGAGATCCCAACAGGGCGTACTTC
TRBV6-5	NA	NA	TRBJ1-1	CASSMDGLNTEAFF	TGTGCCAGCAGTATGGACGGACTGAACACTGAAGCTTTCTTT
TRBV5-6	NA	NA	TRBJ1-5	CASSSGANQPQHF	TGTGCCAGCAGCTCAGGGGCTAATCAGCCCCAGCATTTT
TRBV15	NA	few	TRBJ2-1	CATGIVGVGEQFF	TGTGCCACCGGGATTGTAGGGGTCGGTGAGCAGTTCTTC
TRBV10-3	TRBD2	few	TRBJ2-3	CAIGYGLAGASTDTQYF	TGTGCCATCGGCTACGGACTAGCGGGAGCTAGCACAGATACGCAGTATTTT
TRBV5-1	TRBD1	few	TRBJ2-7	CASSLRRDRAYEQYF	TGCGCCAGCAGCTTGAGACGGGACAGGGCCTACGAGCAGTACTTC
TRBV27	NA	few	TRBJ2-3	CASSLPRTLGTQYF	TGTGCCAGCAGCCTCCCACGGACCCTTGGTACGCAGTATTTT
TRBV6-2/TRBV6-3	NA	NA	TRBJ2-1	CASILDPGYNEQFF	TGTGCCAGCATCTTAGACCCCGGCTACAATGAGCAGTTCTTC
TRBV28	NA	NA	TRBJ2-5	CASSIRTETQYF	TGTGCCAGCAGTATCAGAACAGAGACCCAGTACTTC
TRBV2	TRBD2	few	TRBJ2-7	CASSPPRLADSYEQYF	TGTGCCAGCAGTCCCCCGAGACTAGCGGACTCCTACGAGCAGTACTTC
TRBV10-3	TRBD1	few	TRBJ2-7	CAISELSGQSYEQYF	TGTGCCATCAGTGAGTTGTCGGGACAGTCCTACGAGCAGTACTTC
TRBV12-3/TRBV12-4	NA	NA	TRBJ2-5	CASSPKSWYQETQYF	TGTGCCAGCAGTCCCAAGTCTTGGTACCAAGAGACCCAGTACTTC
TRBV20-1	NA	few	TRBJ2-7	CSARSLWTYEQYF	TGCAGTGCTAGATCCCTATGGACCTACGAGCAGTACTTC
TRBV6-1	NA	many	TRBJ2-7	CASSLGQVLSYEQYF	TGTGCCAGCAGCCTGGGGCAGGTTCTCTCCTACGAGCAGTACTTC
TRBV12-3/TRBV12-4	NA	NA	TRBJ2-2	CASSLKARGTGELFF	TGTGCCAGCAGTTTAAAGGCTAGGGGCACCGGGGAGCTGTTTTTT
TRBV5-1	NA	NA	TRBJ1-6	CASSLMPRGVDNSPLHF	TGCGCCAGCAGCTTGATGCCCCGAGGTGTGGATAATTCACCCCTCCACTTT
TRBV4-2	NA	NA	TRBJ2-7	CASSPTTHGTYNEQYF	TGTGCCAGCAGCCCAACTACTCACGGGACCTACAATGAGCAGTACTTC
TRBV28	NA	few	TRBJ1-1	CASSLRQGRRNTEAFF	TGTGCCAGCAGTTTAAGGCAGGGACGGAGAAACACTGAAGCTTTCTTT
TRBV12-3/TRBV12-4	TRBD1	many	TRBJ1-4	CASSSTGPNEKLFF	TGTGCCAGCAGTTCGACAGGGCCTAATGAAAAACTGTTTTTT
TRBV5-8	TRBD1	NA	TRBJ1-2	CASSLDHRGGYTF	TGTGCCAGCAGCTTGGATCACAGGGGTGGCTACACCTTC
TRBV27	TRBD1	few	TRBJ1-2	CASRRTGQANYGYTF	TGTGCCAGCAGACGGACAGGGCAAGCTAACTATGGCTACACCTTC
TRBV6-6	NA	few	TRBJ1-2	CASSYSTPTRGNGYTF	TGTGCCAGCAGTTACTCGACGCCAACGCGGGGAAATGGCTACACCTTC